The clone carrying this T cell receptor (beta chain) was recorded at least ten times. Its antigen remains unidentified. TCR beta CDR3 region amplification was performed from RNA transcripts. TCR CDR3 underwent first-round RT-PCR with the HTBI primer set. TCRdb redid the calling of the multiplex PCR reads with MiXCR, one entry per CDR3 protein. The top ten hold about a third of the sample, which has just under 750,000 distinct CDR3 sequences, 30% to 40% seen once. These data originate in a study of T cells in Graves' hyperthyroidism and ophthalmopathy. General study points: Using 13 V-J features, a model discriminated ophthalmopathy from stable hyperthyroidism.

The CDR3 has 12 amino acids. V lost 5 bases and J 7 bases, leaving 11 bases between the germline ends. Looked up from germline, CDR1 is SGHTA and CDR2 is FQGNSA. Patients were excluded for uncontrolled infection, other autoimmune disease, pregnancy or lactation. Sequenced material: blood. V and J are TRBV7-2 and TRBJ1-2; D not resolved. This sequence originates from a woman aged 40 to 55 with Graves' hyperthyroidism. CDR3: CASSPLDRGYTF. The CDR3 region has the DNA TGTGCCAGCAGCCCGCTGGACCGTGGCTACACCTTC.